This entry lists 21 T cell receptor beta chains sequenced from one sample in a study of cytotoxic CD8 clonotypes in ibrutinib-treated CLL. Clones were sequenced by immunoSEQ multiplex PCR, and TCRdb holds only the in-frame ones, with some missing. The table lists 150,000 to 200,000 clones, about 80% of them singletons. Source: PBMCs, taken after 12 months of ibrutinib treatment. The receptor set was obtained from a human donor with chronic lymphocytic leukemia.

In its sample, this clone was seen once. The rearrangement uses TRBV6-1 and TRBJ2-7; 10 bases match TRBD1. Germline lookup yields CDR1 MNHNS and CDR2 SASEGT. The CDR3 is 15 amino acids. J lost 3 bases, V lost 2 bases, and 4 bases had no gene match. The CDR3 here is CASSERRTGGYEQYF. In nucleotides, the CDR3 is TGTGCCAGCAGTGAAAGGAGGACAGGGGGCTACGAGCAGTACTTC.

This chain joins TRBV2 and TRBJ2-3; D gene ambiguous. This CDR3 is built from 13 residues. The germline CDR1 and CDR2 sequences are SNHLY and FYNNEI. Trimming took 3 bases from V and 8 from J, leaving 12 bases between them. CDR3 sequence: CASSEGWIGTQYF. DNA of the CDR3: TGTGCCAGCAGTGAGGGGTGGATTGGTACGCAGTATTTT. The whole variable domain, remainder taken from reference TRBV2 and TRBJ2-3, is EPEVTQTPSHQVTQMGQEVILRCVPISNHLYFYWYRQILGQKVEFLVSFYNNEISEKSEIFDDQFSVERPDGSNFTLKIRSTKLEDSAMYFCASSEGWIGTQYFGPGTRLTVL.

The V gene is TRBV5-4, the J gene TRBJ2-2, with D possibly being TRBD1 (6 bases). V was trimmed by 4 bases and J by 2 bases, leaving 12 bases between them. This CDR3 has 15 residues. The germline CDR1 and CDR2 sequences are SGHNT and YYREEE (reference sequence). CDR3 in amino acids: CASSRTTGNTGELFF. The CDR3 DNA sequence: TGTGCCAGCAGCCGTACGACAGGCAACACCGGGGAGCTGTTTTTT.

The rearrangement links TRBV4-3 to TRBJ2-7; 10 bases agree with TRBD2. Trimming took 1 base from V and 7 from J; bases not matched to a gene: 13. CDR3 length: 17 amino acids. The germline CDR1 and CDR2 sequences are LGHNA and YSLEER. The CDR3 nucleotides are TGCGCCAGCAGCCAAGTTCCCCTAGCGGGAGAGAACGAAGAGCAGTACTTC. It encodes CASSQVPLAGENEEQYF.

This clone was recorded only once. This sequence joins TRBV28 and TRBJ1-1, with a weak D call TRBD1 (6 bases). The germline V and J ends were trimmed by 7 bases and 4 bases, with 22 bases remaining between them. The CDR3 has 16 residues. Germline loops: CDR1 MDHEN, CDR2 SYDVKM. The DNA for the CDR3 is TGTGCCAGCAACCTCTTAGGGGGAGGGGTGGGCACTGAAGCTTTCTTT. It specifies CASNLLGGGVGTEAFF.

The chain recombines TRBV18 with TRBJ2-2; D might be TRBD1 (6 bases). This CDR3 spans 15 amino acids. The V end was cut by 0 bases, the J end by 4 bases, with 9 bases between. Per the germline V gene, CDR1 is KGHSH and CDR2 is LQKENI. The CDR3 coding sequence is TGTGCCAGCTCACCACCCACAGGGAGCACCGGGGAGCTGTTTTTT. Its protein product is CASSPPTGSTGELFF.

CDR3 coding DNA: TGTGCCAGCAGTTCTTTCGGCGGGTCCTACAATGAGCAGTTCTTC. Residues: CASSSFGGSYNEQFF. V is TRBV28 and J is TRBJ2-1; D might be TRBD2 (5 bases). Trimming took 4 bases from V and 1 from J, leaving 11 bases between them. Germline values: CDR1 MDHEN, CDR2 SYDVKM. CDR3 length equals 15 residues.

This clone showed up just once. The chain uses TRBV19 and TRBJ1-2, with a tentative D call TRBD1 (5 bases). The CDR3 loop spans 15 amino acids. V was trimmed by 5 bases and J by 2 bases, leaving 15 bases between them. Germline V gives CDR1 LNHDA, CDR2 SQIVND (reference sequence). The CDR3, as DNA: TGTGCCAGTAGTTTTCCCGGGACCGACAACTATGGCTACACCTTC. Translating it yields CASSFPGTDNYGYTF.

This sequence joins TRBV2 and TRBJ2-7; 8 bases agree with TRBD1. This CDR3 region has 15 residues. Germline assignment: CDR1 SNHLY and CDR2 FYNNEI. The J segment lost 5 bases and the V segment lost 6 bases, leaving 12 bases of the junction unmatched. CDR3 in DNA: TGTGCCAGCAGCCTTAAGACAGGGGATGTCCACGAGCAGTACTTC. Its protein is CASSLKTGDVHEQYF.

The J gene is TRBJ2-7, the V gene TRBV27, with D hard to call. The CDR3 has 15 amino acids. CDR1 MNHEY and CDR2 SMNVEV come from the germline V gene (reference sequence). The V end was cut by 0 bases, the J end by 1 base, with 10 bases between. As DNA, the CDR3 is TGTGCCAGCAGTTTATCTCCCCGGAGTTCCTACGAGCAGTACTTC. It codes for CASSLSPRSSYEQYF.

This chain connects TRBV7-2 to TRBJ1-4; D unclear. Trimming removed 3 bases from V and 0 bases from J, with 2 bases in between. Germline-derived CDR1 and CDR2 are SGHTA and FQGNSA. This CDR3 is built from 13 residues. The CDR3, as DNA: TGTGCCAGCAGCTTCTCAACTAATGAAAAACTGTTTTTT. Translation gives CASSFSTNEKLFF.

This rearrangement joins TRBV5-1 to TRBJ1-2; 8 bases map to TRBD1. Germline V gene sequence: CDR1 SGHRS, CDR2 YFSETQ. V lost 4 bases and J lost 3; bases outside the gene matches: 5. The CDR3 runs 14 residues. The CDR3 region is CASSPLTGDYGYTF. The CDR3 bases are TGCGCCAGCAGCCCCCTGACAGGGGACTATGGCTACACCTTC.

This clone was detected a few times. This specimen includes other DNA sequences encoding the same CDR3. This chain links TRBV30 with TRBJ1-2; 7 positions agree with TRBD1. Looked up from germline, CDR1 is GTSNPN and CDR2 is SVGIG (reference sequence). The CDR3 is 13 amino acids. The V segment lost 5 bases and the J segment 5 bases; nucleotides outside the gene matches: 8. CDR3 DNA: TGTGCCTGGGCCCGGGACAGACCGTATGGCTACACCTTC. It encodes CAWARDRPYGYTF.

V is TRBV4-1 and J is TRBJ1-6; D is possibly TRBD1 (5 bases). The germline V and J ends were trimmed by 1 base and 9 bases, with 13 bases remaining between them. Germline lookup yields CDR1 MGHRA and CDR2 YSYEKL. The length of the CDR3 is 15 residues. The CDR3 loop reads CASSQVGALGSPLHF. The CDR3 coding sequence is TGCGCCAGCAGCCAAGTCGGGGCGCTCGGTTCACCCCTCCACTTT.

V gene TRBV5-6 combines with J gene TRBJ2-7; D tentatively fits TRBD1 or TRBD2 (7 bases each). V was cut by 3 bases and J by 0 bases, with 10 bases left in between. CDR1 SGHDT and CDR2 YYEEEE come from the germline V gene. This CDR3 is 14 amino acids long. Here the CDR3 reads CASSSRGGSYEQYF. CDR3 bases: TGTGCCAGCAGCTCCAGGGGGGGCTCCTACGAGCAGTACTTC.

This clone was counted once. The CDR3: CASMGGLVPNEQFF. In DNA form, the CDR3 reads TGTGCCAGCATGGGAGGACTAGTCCCGAATGAGCAGTTCTTC. The chain combines TRBV27 with TRBJ2-1; 7 bases align to TRBD2. Germline V gives CDR1 MNHEY, CDR2 SMNVEV (reference sequence). The V gene end was trimmed by 7 bases and the J gene end by 7 bases; junction bases not matched to a gene: 10. The CDR3 is made up of 14 amino acids.

V gene TRBV28 combines with J gene TRBJ2-5, with 13 bases matching TRBD2. The V gene's germline CDR1 is MDHEN and CDR2 SYDVKM. With V trimmed by 1 base and J by 3 bases, 20 bases remained unmatched. CDR3 length: 22 residues. Here the CDR3 reads CASSLLLGLAGDPSAVEETQYF. DNA for the CDR3: TGTGCCAGCAGTTTATTACTCGGACTAGCGGGAGACCCGTCCGCCGTTGAAGAGACCCAGTACTTC.

V usage is TRBV6-5 and J usage is TRBJ2-7, with D perhaps TRBD1 (5 bases). The V end was cut by 2 bases, the J end by 2 bases, with 13 bases between. Germline V CDR1 and CDR2: MNHEY, SVGAGI. CDR3 length: 15 residues. In DNA, the CDR3 is TGTGCCAGCAGTTACGCCCAGGGCTTTACCTACGAGCAGTACTTC. Its translation is CASSYAQGFTYEQYF.

The J gene is TRBJ1-5, the V gene TRBV5-4; the D is unclear. The germline V and J ends were trimmed by 0 bases and 0 bases, with 1 base remaining between them. CDR3 size: 13 residues. CDR1 is SGHNT, CDR2 YYREEE, per germline (reference sequence). The CDR3 bases are TGTGCCAGCAGCTTGGATAGCAATCAGCCCCAGCATTTT. Protein sequence: CASSLDSNQPQHF.

The chain employs TRBV28 and TRBJ1-2; D is ambiguous. The CDR3 is 12 amino acids. Per germline, CDR1 MDHEN and CDR2 SYDVKM. V shed 8 bases and J shed 4 bases, with 11 bases lying between them. The CDR3 DNA reads TGTGCCAGCGCATACGGACCCTATGGCTACACCTTC. Its protein product is CASAYGPYGYTF.

V gene TRBV6-5 combines with J gene TRBJ2-7, with D perhaps matching TRBD2 (7 bases). Germline CDR1 and CDR2: MNHEY and SVGAGI. Trimming removed 5 bases at V and 3 bases at J, with 14 bases between. The CDR3 is 14 residues long. This CDR3 reads CASSPPGGYYEQYF. CDR3 sequence (DNA): TGTGCCAGCAGTCCCCCGGGGGGCTACTACGAGCAGTACTTC.